This T cell receptor beta chain was sequenced for a study of low-dose radiotherapy and immunotherapy resistance in tumors. Study overall: Cohort 2 was treated with 1 Gy per fraction every two weeks, amounting to 13 Gy across 26 weeks. The regimen for patients comprised intravenous nivolumab 240 mg every two weeks plus intravenous ipilimumab 1 mg/kg every six weeks.

With TRAV- and TRBV-specific primers, first-strand cDNA was made, covering the alpha and beta chains. Over roughly 18 PCR cycles, TCRs were amplified from a constant-region primer and V-primer adapter. TCRdb reprocessed the reads via MiXCR and lists one record per CDR3 protein. The sample has around 90,000 distinct CDR3 sequences, approximately 17% seen once. The CDR3 totals 15 residues. Germline V gene data show CDR1 as SGHDT and CDR2 as YYEEEE. V dropped 4 bases and J dropped 4 bases, with 17 bases sitting between them. This clonotype was seen only once. The time point: before trial treatment. Tumors of eligible patients were advanced, solid and lacking tumor-infiltrating lymphocytes.

The clonotype originates from a male donor with prostate cancer. The chain is built from TRBV5-6 and TRBJ1-2, with TRBD1 as a possible D gene (6 bases). This sample comprised PBMCs, obtained before treatment. This CDR3 is CASSTRAGGAYGYTF. CDR3 nucleotides: TGTGCCAGCAGCACCCGAGCTGGGGGCGCCTATGGCTACACCTTC.